This TCR beta chain was retrieved from a study of blood T cells in healthy people across ages. The second PCR ran about 6 to 12 cycles with a sample-barcoded 5' primer and J-beta primers. Individual samples furnished no less than 2.5 million CDR3-containing paired-end reads apiece. MiXCR, applied by TCRdb to the 5' RACE reads, yields one record per CDR3 protein. The sample lists fewer than 900,000 distinct CDR3 sequences, roughly 43% occurring once. Each sample yielded at least 6 micrograms of PBMC total RNA. The CDR3 is made up of 15 amino acids. Germline CDR1 is SGHTA and CDR2 is FQGTGA. V was clipped by 1 base and J by 0 bases, with 7 bases between them.

The source material was blood. This TCR derives from an older woman in good health. This chain uses TRBV7-3 with TRBJ2-1; D is unresolved. The CDR3 region has the DNA TGTGCCAGCAGCTTAATTGGTACCTCCTACAATGAGCAGTTCTTC. Protein: CASSLIGTSYNEQFF.